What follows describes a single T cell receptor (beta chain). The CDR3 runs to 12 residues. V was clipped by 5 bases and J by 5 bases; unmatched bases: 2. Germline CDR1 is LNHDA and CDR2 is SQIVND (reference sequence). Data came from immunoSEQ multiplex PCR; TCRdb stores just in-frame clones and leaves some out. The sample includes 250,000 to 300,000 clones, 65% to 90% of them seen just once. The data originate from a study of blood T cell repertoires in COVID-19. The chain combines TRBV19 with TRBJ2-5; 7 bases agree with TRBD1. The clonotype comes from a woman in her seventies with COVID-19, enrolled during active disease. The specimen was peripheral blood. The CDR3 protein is CASSSTGETQYF. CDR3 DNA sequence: TGTGCCAGTAGTTCGACAGGGGAGACCCAGTACTTC.